The rows below give T cell receptor beta chains drawn from one sample of a study of regulatory T cells in long-lasting Graves disease. TCRdb redid the calling of the multiplex PCR reads with MiXCR, one entry per CDR3 protein. The repertoire has 200,000 to 250,000 distinct CDR3 sequences, 20% of them found once; the top ten carry about 15%. The sequencing used peripheral blood mononuclear cells (PBMCs), collected at new diagnosis, from a patient treated with antithyroid drugs. The receptors derive from a female donor with Graves disease. Each CDR3 is given with its conserved first and last residue. Fields, in order: J gene, V gene, clone size, D gene, CDR3 DNA, CDR3 protein. D genes are given only for firm matches. Clone size is not always given. Where it is, it says once, few, many or a class for expanded clones.

>TRBJ2-5|TRBV10-2|.|.
TGCGCCAGCAGTGAGGGCAGGGCGAGAGTACCAGAAGAGACCCAGTACTTC
CASSEGRARVPEETQYF
>TRBJ2-1|TRBV2|.|.
TGTGCCAGCAGTGACCAGGGGAGTGAGCAGTTCTTC
CASSDQGSEQFF
>TRBJ2-2|TRBV18|.|TRBD1
TGTGCCAGCTCACTCCGGGACAGGGACACCGGGGAGCTGTTTTTT
CASSLRDRDTGELFF
>TRBJ1-6|TRBV20-1|many|.
TGCAGTGCAAGACACGCTGGGACGGGGTCCCTCCACTTT
CSARHAGTGSLHF
>TRBJ2-3|TRBV19|.|TRBD2
TGTGCCAGTAGGAAGACTAGCGGGGGTGGAGATACGCAGTATTTT
CASRKTSGGGDTQYF
>TRBJ1-2|TRBV27|many|.
TGTGCCAGCAGTTCCCCGGACAGAAGACGCCAGGGGGGCTACACCTTC
CASSSPDRRRQGGYTF
>TRBJ2-3|TRBV12-3/TRBV12-4|many|TRBD2
TGTGCCAGCAGCACCTTAGCGGGGGATAGCACAGATACGCAGTATTTT
CASSTLAGDSTDTQYF
>TRBJ2-5|TRBV9|many|.
TGTGCCAGCAGCTCTCCTATGGGGGGAGAGACCCAGTACTTC
CASSSPMGGETQYF
>TRBJ1-5|TRBV2|many|.
TGTGCCAGCAGAGGGGTCGGGTTTACCAATCAGCCCCAGCATTTT
CASRGVGFTNQPQHF
>TRBJ2-7|TRBV20-1|.|.
TGCAGTGCTAGGTGGGGGGTCAACGAGCAGTACTTC
CSARWGVNEQYF
>TRBJ2-7|TRBV6-1|many|.
TGTGCCAGCAGTGACCTTGGCACATCCTACGAGCAGTACTTC
CASSDLGTSYEQYF
>TRBJ1-1|TRBV20-1|many|.
TGCAGTGCTCTCAAGCCTCCGGGGGAAGCTTTCTTT
CSALKPPGEAFF
>TRBJ1-6|TRBV27|many|.
TGTGCCGGCCAAAGCCTGAGTATATATAATTCACCCCTCCACTTT
CAGQSLSIYNSPLHF
>TRBJ2-1|TRBV18|many|.
TGTGCCAGCTCACCAATGGATGAGCAGTTCTTC
CASSPMDEQFF
>TRBJ2-3|TRBV24-1|many|TRBD2
TGTGCCACCAGGGATAGCGGGAGTAGCACAGATACGCAGTATTTT
CATRDSGSSTDTQYF
>TRBJ2-2|TRBV5-5|.|.
TGCGCCAGCGAGACGGGGGTAAACACCGGGGAGCTGTTTTTT
CASETGVNTGELFF
>TRBJ2-7|TRBV5-5|many|.
TGTGCCAGCAGCCCGCGAGGAGGTGACTACGAGCAGTACTTC
CASSPRGGDYEQYF
>TRBJ2-5|TRBV4-2|.|TRBD2
TGTGCCAGCAGCCAAACTAGCGGAAACCAAGAGACCCAGTACTTC
CASSQTSGNQETQYF
>TRBJ1-5|TRBV12-3/TRBV12-4|many|.
TGTGCCAGCAGTTTGTGGAGGAGCAATCAGCCCCAGCATTTT
CASSLWRSNQPQHF
>TRBJ2-7|TRBV28|.|TRBD1
TGTGCCAGCAGCCGCGGACAGGGGGCAACCTACGAGCAGTACTTC
CASSRGQGATYEQYF
>TRBJ1-2|TRBV9|many|.
TGTGCCAGCAGCCCTACTGGGACTGTTCACTATGGCTACACCTTC
CASSPTGTVHYGYTF
>TRBJ2-3|TRBV20-1|many|.
TGCAGTGCTACCGCGGGCACAGATACGCAGTATTTT
CSATAGTDTQYF
>TRBJ2-3|TRBV29-1|.|TRBD2
TGCAGCGTTGGGACTAGCGGGAGCACAGATACGCAGTATTTT
CSVGTSGSTDTQYF
>TRBJ1-5|TRBV7-9|few|.
TGTGCCAGCGGCTTAGACGGGGGTCAGCCCCAGCATTTT
CASGLDGGQPQHF
>TRBJ1-1|TRBV10-3|few|.
TGTGCCATCAGTGAGCAAGAAAGGGCTACTGAAGCTTTATTT
CAISEQERATEALF
>TRBJ1-4|TRBV20-1|many|.
TGCAGTGCTAGTGGTCAGGAAAATGAAAAACTGTTTTTT
CSASGQENEKLFF
>TRBJ1-5|TRBV3-1|.|.
TGTGCCAGCAGCCAAGGGGTGGAAAATCAGCCCCAGCATTTT
CASSQGVENQPQHF